A single sample is the source of the 29 T cell receptor beta chains below, sequenced in a study of blood T cell repertoires in COVID-19. The data were produced by immunoSEQ multiplex PCR, yet TCRdb's version contains in-frame clones alone and is incomplete. Of about 200,000 clones in the sample, approximately 84% were seen once. Sequencing used peripheral blood. These receptors were obtained from a woman in her 70s with active or convalescent COVID-19.

The chain is built from TRBV5-1 and TRBJ2-2, with TRBD2 matching over 12 bases. The trim removed 3 bases at V and 6 bases at J, leaving 6 bases unmatched. The CDR3 totals 16 residues. CDR1 is SGHRS and CDR2 is YFSETQ in the germline V gene. In DNA, the CDR3 is TGCGCCAGCAGCTATAGACTAGCGGGAGCCCCCGGGGAGCTGTTTTTT. It yields the protein CASSYRLAGAPGELFF.

The rearrangement uses TRBV3-1 (or the pseudogene TRBV3-2) and TRBJ2-3; 11 bases match TRBD2. Unmatched junction bases numbered 5, after V lost 4 bases and J lost 2 bases. Germline lookup yields CDR1 LGHDT and CDR2 YNNKEL (reference sequence). The CDR3 consists of 16 residues. The CDR3 is CASSPRLAGTTDTQYF. DNA for the CDR3: TGTGCCAGCAGCCCAAGACTAGCGGGGACCACAGATACGCAGTATTTT.

The J gene is TRBJ2-5, the V gene TRBV21-1; the D segment call TRBD1 is taken from the table without a DNA check. TRBV21-1 has pseudogene status. The CDR3 consists of 15 residues. CDR3 coding DNA: TGTGCCAGCAGCAAAGAGGCACAGGACCTAGAGACCCAGTACTTC. It translates to CASSKEAQDLETQYF.

This sequence joins TRBV27 and TRBJ2-7; the D gene is possibly TRBD1 (6 bases). V gave up 7 bases and J gave up 0 bases, with 16 bases separating them. From germline, CDR1 is MNHEY and CDR2 SMNVEV (reference sequence). The CDR3 is 15 residues long. CDR3 in DNA: TGTGCCAGCAAATTTGGCCGGGACAACTCCTACGAGCAGTACTTC. It translates to CASKFGRDNSYEQYF.

This chain links TRBV6-5 with TRBJ2-2; D unclear. Deletions cut 3 bases from V and 3 bases from J, with 11 bases between. The V gene's germline CDR1 is MNHEY and CDR2 SVGAGI. CDR3 length: 15 amino acids. The CDR3 sequence: CASSYVAGHTGELFF. The CDR3 DNA reads as TGTGCCAGCAGTTATGTGGCAGGCCACACCGGGGAGCTGTTTTTT.

The V and J genes are TRBV5-1 and TRBJ1-4; D possibly corresponds to TRBD1 (5 bases). Trimming pared 4 bases from V and 8 bases from J, leaving 21 bases between. This CDR3 has 16 amino acids. The germline V gene has CDR1 SGHRS and CDR2 YFSETQ. CDR3 nucleotide sequence: TGCGCCAGCAGCCCCGGACAAGGGCAAGGCGGAGAAAAACTGTTTTTT. Translating it yields CASSPGQGQGGEKLFF.

The J gene is TRBJ2-2, the V gene TRBV7-9; TRBD1 aligns across 8 bases. Germline CDR1 SEHNR, CDR2 FQNEAQ (reference sequence). Trimming took 4 bases from V and 0 from J; bases not matched to a gene: 1. The CDR3 has 15 residues. CDR3 coding DNA: TGTGCCAGCAGCTCAGGGGGCCCGAACACCGGGGAGCTGTTTTTT. Its translation is CASSSGGPNTGELFF.

This chain joins TRBV5-1 and TRBJ2-3; D is uncertain. The ends were cut back, 0 bases at V and 0 bases at J, with 8 bases in the middle. The germline V gene has CDR1 SGHRS and CDR2 YFSETQ. This CDR3 comprises 15 residues. The CDR3 loop reads CASSLGQSSTDTQYF. CDR3 bases: TGCGCCAGCAGCTTGGGTCAGTCTAGCACAGATACGCAGTATTTT.

The chain is built from TRBV27 and TRBJ2-6; 7 nucleotides match TRBD1. The CDR3 is 17 residues long. Germline CDR1 and CDR2: MNHEY and SMNVEV (reference sequence). Trimming at V came to 10 bases and at J to 0 bases, leaving 12 bases not matched to a gene. CDR3 bases: TGTGCCATCAAAGAACCGGGACAGACCTCTGGGGCCAACGTCCTGACTTTC. It translates to CAIKEPGQTSGANVLTF.

The chain joins TRBV9 to TRBJ2-3; 16 bases agree with TRBD2. The CDR3 has 20 amino acids. The germline V gene encodes CDR1 SGDLS and CDR2 YYNGEE. V shed 3 bases and J 1 base; nucleotides not matched to a gene: 11. CDR3 amino acids: CASSAAPGLAGGRGTDTQYF. The CDR3 region has the DNA TGTGCCAGCAGCGCCGCACCGGGACTAGCGGGGGGGCGGGGCACAGATACGCAGTATTTT.

The gene calls are TRBV18 and TRBJ1-5; the match to TRBD1 covers 9 bases. V gave up 3 bases and J gave up 4 bases; unmatched junction bases: 10. In germline, CDR1 is KGHSH, CDR2 LQKENI. The CDR3 extends over 17 amino acids. CDR3 sequence (DNA): TGTGCCAGCTCACCCGAGGTATTGGGGACAGGGAATCAGCCCCAGCATTTT. Its translation: CASSPEVLGTGNQPQHF.

Ten or more counts support this clone. V is TRBV29-1 and J is TRBJ2-5, with 7 positions matching TRBD1. From germline, CDR1 is SQVTM and CDR2 ANQGSEA. The V gene end was trimmed by 4 bases and the J gene end by 4 bases; junction bases not matched to a gene: 12. This CDR3 region has 15 residues. CDR3 sequence (DNA): TGCAGCGTTGCCCGTCGACAGGGAGAGGGAGAGACCCAGTACTTC. Protein product: CSVARRQGEGETQYF.

The table lists this clone with a count of one. The rearrangement uses TRBV3-1 (or the pseudogene TRBV3-2) and TRBJ1-1, with TRBD1 identical over 12 bases. Germline CDR1 reads LGHDT; CDR2 reads YNNKEL (reference sequence). The CDR3 totals 17 residues. V shed 6 bases and J 1 base; nucleotides not matched to a gene: 9. The CDR3 loop is CASRNRDRGPGNTEAFF. The CDR3 region has the DNA TGTGCCAGCAGGAACCGGGACAGGGGGCCGGGGAACACTGAAGCTTTCTTT.

The chain recombines TRBV6-2 or TRBV6-3 with TRBJ2-5; 7 bases are shared with TRBD2. The germline CDR1 and CDR2 sequences are MNHEY and SVGEGT. The CDR3 is 16 amino acids. V shed 6 bases, J shed 5 bases, and the junction held 15 bases outside the gene matches. CDR3 in DNA: TGTGCCAGCAGCCCCCAGCTTGGGAGGGCAGAGGAGACCCAGTACTTC. Amino acids: CASSPQLGRAEETQYF.

V gene TRBV19 combines with J gene TRBJ2-1; 8 nucleotides agree with TRBD2. Trimming took 10 bases from V and 7 from J; bases not matched to a gene: 6. CDR1 is LNHDA and CDR2 is SQIVND in the germline V gene (reference sequence). This CDR3 has 12 amino acids. This CDR3 reads CATETSANEQFF. The CDR3 DNA follows: TGTGCCACTGAGACTAGCGCGAATGAGCAGTTCTTC.

To note about this clone: Its ends do not fully match the called genes, so a read error is possible. V and J are TRBV7-9 and TRBJ2-7; possibly TRBD2 for D (5 bases). This CDR3 is 14 amino acids long. Germline V gene sequence: CDR1 SEHNR, CDR2 FQNEAQ (reference sequence). CDR3 DNA: TGTGCCAGCAGTTTAGCGAGTACCGCCTACGAGCAGTACTTC. This sequence encodes CASSLASTAYEQYF.

The chain joins TRBV7-9 to TRBJ2-1; the D gene is possibly TRBD2 (6 bases). The CDR3 consists of 16 residues. V lost 7 bases and J 0 bases, leaving 16 bases between the germline ends. Germline CDR1 is SEHNR and CDR2 is FQNEAQ (reference sequence). Here the CDR3 reads CASTKTSGSSYNEQFF. CDR3 nucleotides: TGTGCCAGCACCAAGACTAGTGGGAGCTCCTACAATGAGCAGTTCTTC.

The gene calls are TRBV11-3 and TRBJ2-4; possibly TRBD1 for D (6 bases). From germline, CDR1 is SGHNT and CDR2 YENEEA. The CDR3 consists of 14 residues. Trimming took 10 bases from V and 6 from J, leaving 19 bases between them. CDR3 bases: TGTGCCACCAAGGAGTCAGGGGTGGGAAACATTCAGTACTTC. The encoded protein is CATKESGVGNIQYF.

V and J are TRBV30 and TRBJ1-6; D perhaps matches TRBD1 (6 bases). The CDR3 contains 13 residues. Germline V lookup: CDR1 GTSNPN, CDR2 SVGIG (reference sequence). Trimming removed 1 base at V and 7 bases at J, with 8 bases between. In DNA, the CDR3 is TGTGCCTGGAGTGGGACAGCCAATTCACCCCTCCACTTT. This translates into CAWSGTANSPLHF.

This clone appeared once. This CDR3 reads CASSYDRGQRGDVLTF. For the CDR3, the DNA is TGTGCCAGCAGTTACGACAGGGGGCAAAGGGGGGACGTCCTGACTTTC. This chain joins TRBV6-5 and TRBJ2-6; TRBD1 aligns across 10 bases. Germline CDR1 MNHEY, CDR2 SVGAGI. The CDR3 is 16 residues long. V lost 2 bases to trimming and J lost 11 bases; unmatched junction nucleotides: 9.

The chain carries TRBV12-2 and TRBJ2-1; TRBD2 reflects the table's D call only, with no check against the DNA. TRBV12-2 is annotated as a pseudogene. CDR3 size: 17 residues. DNA for the CDR3: TGTGCACCCTGGAACAGAGTGGACTACCTCCCCTACAATGAGCAGTTCTTC. This encodes CAPWNRVDYLPYNEQFF.

The rearrangement joins TRBV6-5 to TRBJ1-1, with TRBD1 as a possible D gene (6 bases). Germline CDR1 reads MNHEY; CDR2 reads SVGAGI. Trimming shortened V by 1 base and J by 4 bases, and 13 bases separated the two germline ends. The CDR3 spans 15 residues. In DNA form, the CDR3 reads TGTGCCAGCAGTTACTGGGGCACCAGGGGCACTGAAGCTTTCTTT. Encoded protein: CASSYWGTRGTEAFF.

The rearrangement uses TRBV19 and TRBJ2-1; 7 bases align to TRBD1. J was trimmed by 0 bases and V by 6 bases; bases with no gene match: 2. Looked up from germline, CDR1 is LNHDA and CDR2 is SQIVND (reference sequence). This CDR3 has 14 amino acids. CDR3 in amino acids: CASSRTGSYNEQFF. CDR3 nucleotide sequence: TGTGCCAGTAGCCGGACAGGCTCCTACAATGAGCAGTTCTTC.

V usage is TRBV29-1 and J usage is TRBJ2-3; D possibly corresponds to TRBD2 (7 bases). The V end lost 7 bases, the J end lost 2 bases, and 16 bases lay between the germline ends. CDR3 size: 14 residues. Germline lookup yields CDR1 SQVTM and CDR2 ANQGSEA. This chain's CDR3 is CSAGFGGPTDTQYF. For the CDR3, the DNA is TGCAGCGCGGGGTTCGGGGGGCCCACAGATACGCAGTATTTT.

This clone appeared once. The J gene is TRBJ1-4, the V gene TRBV28, with D tentatively TRBD1 (5 bases). Germline-derived CDR1 and CDR2 are MDHEN and SYDVKM. V lost 3 bases and J 4 bases, leaving 12 bases between the germline ends. The CDR3 spans 15 residues. The CDR3 sequence is CASSFSGGVNEKLFF. DNA for the CDR3: TGTGCCAGCAGTTTCTCCGGGGGGGTTAATGAAAAACTGTTTTTT.

The chain recombines TRBV2 with TRBJ2-1, with TRBD1 identical over 7 bases. CDR3 length: 15 residues. The V gene's germline CDR1 is SNHLY and CDR2 FYNNEI. V lost 1 base, J lost 4 bases, and 4 bases stayed unmatched. In DNA, the CDR3 is TGTGCCAGCAGTGAAGGACAGGGTCGGTACAATGAGCAGTTCTTC. Encoded protein: CASSEGQGRYNEQFF.

J is TRBJ1-2 and V is TRBV11-2; 9 positions agree with TRBD1. The CDR3 has 16 amino acids. CDR1 and CDR2 (germline): SGHAT, FQNNGV. Trimming took 5 bases from V and 8 from J; bases not matched to a gene: 15. CDR3 sequence reads: CASSRGLGQGFGGYTF. The CDR3 DNA reads as TGTGCCAGCAGCCGAGGGCTGGGACAGGGATTCGGAGGCTACACCTTC.

The rearrangement links TRBV7-2 to TRBJ1-1; no clear D gene. The CDR3 loop spans 14 amino acids. Looked up from germline, CDR1 is SGHTA and CDR2 is FQGNSA. Trimming shortened V by 5 bases and J by 1 base, and 11 bases separated the two germline ends. As DNA, the CDR3 is TGTGCCAGCAGCCCGCGGGGAGGGAACACTGAAGCTTTCTTT. Translating it yields CASSPRGGNTEAFF.

Regarding this clone: The sample carries other DNA sequences with the same CDR3. This chain connects TRBV29-1 to TRBJ2-7; 10 positions agree with TRBD1. The CDR3 contains 16 residues. V shed 3 bases and J 6 bases; nucleotides not matched to a gene: 14. Germline lookup yields CDR1 SQVTM and CDR2 ANQGSEA. This CDR3 reads CSVDFPKGTGVPEQYF. CDR3 bases: TGCAGCGTTGATTTTCCTAAAGGGACAGGGGTGCCCGAGCAGTACTTC.